A selection of T cell receptor beta chains follows, all from one sample in a study of blood T cell repertoires in COVID-19. Method: immunoSEQ multiplex PCR; TCRdb's copy keeps in-frame clones and lacks some. Altogether 200,000 to 250,000 clones are present, approximately 90% being singletons, with the ten largest covering roughly a tenth. Source material: peripheral blood. The receptors originated from a woman aged 45-59 years with COVID-19, enrolled during active disease. The CDR3 runs from the conserved cysteine through the conserved F or W. The D gene is left open where the match is weak. Clone size appears in some rows only: once, few, many, or a class for an expanded clone.

clone_size	j_call	d_call	v_call	cdr3_nt	cdr3_aa
.	TRBJ2-7	.	TRBV4-1	TGCGCCAGCAGCCAAGAAGTCGACACTTGGGTTGAGCAGTACTTC	CASSQEVDTWVEQYF
.	TRBJ1-2	.	TRBV5-1	TGCGCCAGCAGCCCCCGTATGGCAGTAACAACATCCTCGTATGGCTACACCTTC	CASSPRMAVTTSSYGYTF
.	TRBJ1-3	TRBD1	TRBV7-2	TGTGCCAGCAGCTTGGACAGGGCCGGAAACACCATATATTTT	CASSLDRAGNTIYF
.	TRBJ1-2	.	TRBV11-3	TGTGCCAGCAGCCCAAGGGGCCCAGGACCCTATGGCTACACCTTC	CASSPRGPGPYGYTF
once	TRBJ2-7	.	TRBV9	TGTGCCAGCAGCCTGACAGACTACGAGCAGTACTTC	CASSLTDYEQYF
once	TRBJ1-1	.	TRBV9	TGTGCCAGCAGCTTCGGGATAACCAACACTGAAGCTTTCTTT	CASSFGITNTEAFF
.	TRBJ1-5	.	TRBV3-1/TRBV3-2	TGTGCCAGCAGCCAAGATATTTTGCAGGGCAGGGGCAATCAGCCCCAGCATTTT	CASSQDILQGRGNQPQHF
.	TRBJ2-1	TRBD2	TRBV24-1	TGTGCCACCAGTGATCCTAGCGGGGGACCCTACAATGAGCAGTTCTTC	CATSDPSGGPYNEQFF
once	TRBJ2-3	.	TRBV5-4	TGTGCCAGCAGCTCGCACCTAGGGGGAGGGACAGATACGCAGTATTTT	CASSSHLGGGTDTQYF
.	TRBJ2-7	.	TRBV19	TGTGCCAGTAGTATTTCACGGTCCTACGAGCAGTACTTC	CASSISRSYEQYF
.	TRBJ1-5	.	TRBV5-8	TGTGCCAGCAGCCGGCCAACAGGGACCAATCAGCCCCAGCATTTT	CASSRPTGTNQPQHF
.	TRBJ1-2	.	TRBV3-1/TRBV3-2	TGTGCCAGCAGCCAAGACCTGGCAGGGTATGGCTACACCTTC	CASSQDLAGYGYTF
.	TRBJ1-1	.	TRBV15	TGTGCCACCAGCAGGCTACGGGGGGGCACTGAAGCTTTCTTT	CATSRLRGGTEAFF
.	TRBJ2-1	TRBD2	TRBV19	TGTGCCAGTAGTATATCGACTAGCGGGGGGGCTAATGAGCAGTTCTTC	CASSISTSGGANEQFF
.	TRBJ2-5	.	TRBV20-1	TGCAGTGCTAGTCCAGGGCGCTTGCTAGAGACCCAGTACTTC	CSASPGRLLETQYF
.	TRBJ2-5	TRBD2	TRBV2	TGTGCCAGCAGTGGCAGCGGGGGGACGAAGGAGACCCAGTACTTC	CASSGSGGTKETQYF
once	TRBJ1-2	TRBD1	TRBV3-1/TRBV3-2	TGTGCCAGCAGCCAAGTATCAGGGGGCGCCCACGGCTACACCTTC	CASSQVSGGAHGYTF
.	TRBJ2-7	TRBD2	TRBV7-2	TGTGCCAGCAGCAAAACTAGCGGGGGTTGGTACGAGCAGTACTTC	CASSKTSGGWYEQYF
.	TRBJ1-6	TRBD1	TRBV5-1	TGCGCCAGCAGCTTGTCTGGGACAGGAGGCTCACCCCTCCACTTT	CASSLSGTGGSPLHF
.	TRBJ1-6	.	TRBV10-3	TGTGCCATTGGGAGCGGATCTTCTCCCCTCCACTTT	CAIGSGSSPLHF
.	TRBJ2-2	.	TRBV10-3	TGTGCCATCAGTGAGGGACTTAGAGTCCCAACAAGCGGGGAGCTGTTTTTT	CAISEGLRVPTSGELFF
.	TRBJ2-7	.	TRBV11-3	TGTGCCAGCAGCTTAGATCCCCGAGGATACGAGCAGTACTTC	CASSLDPRGYEQYF
.	TRBJ1-1	TRBD1	TRBV7-2	TGTGCCAGCAGCCAGCAGGGGGCAGGGAACACTGAAGCTTTCTTT	CASSQQGAGNTEAFF
.	TRBJ1-2	.	TRBV6-5	TGTGCCAGCAGTCCAGGGGTTGTCTATGGCTACACCTTC	CASSPGVVYGYTF
.	TRBJ1-2	.	TRBV4-3	TGCGCCAGCAGCCAAGATAGAGGGACACTCGGCTACACCTTC	CASSQDRGTLGYTF
.	TRBJ1-6	.	TRBV18	TGTGCCAGCTCACCTGAGACGGGCCGGGGGTCACCCCTCCACTTT	CASSPETGRGSPLHF
.	TRBJ1-2	.	TRBV5-6	TGTGCCAGCAGCTTGGCATCCTATGGCTACACCTTC	CASSLASYGYTF
.	TRBJ1-1	TRBD1	TRBV29-1	TGCAGCGTTCGGGACAGGGGTTTGAACACTGAAGCTTTCTTT	CSVRDRGLNTEAFF
.	TRBJ1-2	.	TRBV27	TGTGCCACCTGGACAGCGGGGCGTCCTGGCTACACCTTC	CATWTAGRPGYTF
.	TRBJ2-2	.	TRBV9	TGTGCCAGCAGCGCAGAGGGTAACGGGGAGCTGTTTTTT	CASSAEGNGELFF